The clone carrying this T cell receptor (beta chain) occurred a few times. Its antigen is not identified. Then a second PCR, running about 6 to 12 cycles, was carried out with a sample-barcoded 5' primer and a J-beta primer mix. A template-switch adaptor with 12 random nucleotides tagged each cDNA molecule. Each CDR3 protein is one row after TCRdb ran MiXCR on the 5' RACE reads. The sample lists 750,000 to 850,000 distinct CDR3 sequences; 25% were seen once. The sample is drawn from a study of blood T cells in healthy people across ages. Broader study findings: Naive CD4+ cells and diversity were both higher in long-lived donors than in aged donors.

RNA extraction gave at least 5 micrograms of total RNA per sample. The sample also formed part of further work on T cells of mothers and their children.

The origin of this receptor is a boy between 10 and 17 years old in good health. Sequences were obtained from blood.

CDR3 sequence: CASSQDAGVAYEQYF. The CDR3 bases are TGTGCCAGCAGCCAAGATGCCGGAGTTGCCTACGAGCAGTACTTC. V is TRBV4-2 and J is TRBJ2-7; D not certain. The germline CDR1 and CDR2 sequences are LGHNA and YNFKEQ. This CDR3 has 15 residues. V was trimmed by 0 bases and J by 2 bases, leaving 11 bases between them.